This T cell receptor (beta chain) was captured by sequencing in a study of long-term antiretroviral therapy in people with HIV (dated 2022 in TCRdb). Study-level background: The earliest samples were collected about a decade before the 2015 WHO recommendation for immediate ART, when ART was typically delayed until CD4 counts fell. Eleven of the 30 participants with HIV were female. No cross-contamination during QIAcube processing turned up in test extractions that ran a monoclonal T-cell line alongside around 32 polyclonal samples. A retrospective serial study tested whether ART initiation and durable HIV suppression were associated with changes in peripheral blood TRB repertoire composition and diversity. The cohort contributed fewer than 200 cryopreserved PBMC samples from 25 to 35 adults with confirmed HIV infection, collected serially over a mean of approximately 6 years (range 1-12).

To note about this clone: It lacks a known antigen. No base qualities exist here, and no much larger clone lies one base off it.

The full study reports these points: Inferences about post-ART repertoire changes are limited because no data were available on ART adherence, viral resistance or therapy changes. Narrower CDR3 length ranges were observed in HIV repertoires than in controls, and an antigen-experienced repertoire with only a slight naive shift after ART was suggested by the network structure. Unsorted PBMC were profiled instead of sorted CD4+ and CD8+ T cells because pre-ART samples had limited cell numbers. Expanded TRB clones identified before ART initiation dominated the repertoire at all time points, although this dominance fluctuated and declined in many PLHIV after ART. The samples were dated from 2004 to 2017, and the ART regimens that were used may be less effective than current ART regimens. Starting ART was linked to a significant rise in TRB diversity, yet even after long-term ART the diversity remained significantly lower than in transplant donor controls. Owing to limited PBMC availability, only the TCR beta chain was sequenced, without alpha chain pairing.

Deletion took 3 bases off V and 7 bases off J, with a span of 8 bases between the germline ends. The CDR3 spans 12 residues, from the cysteine through the phenylalanine. Only the CDR3 portion is preserved as DNA: 36 bases, with reading frame beginning at the first base. CDR1 and CDR2 (SGHRS, YFSETQ) derive from the germline V gene. Participants were included only if at least one PBMC sample before ART initiation and at least two post-ART samples were available. All participants with HIV were treated in the United States of America. Before DNA extraction, cryopreserved samples of roughly 0.85-10 million PBMC were thawed and washed. At the time of the earliest PBMC sample for each participant with HIV, ages ranged from about 23 to 60 years. Per participant, PBMC samples came from 1-4 timepoints prior to ART initiation and 2-8 timepoints following ART initiation, for a median of 7 samples. For every participant, serial HIV viral load, CD4+ T-cell count, ART history and demographic data were obtained. Using a Qiagen kit on a QIAcube, genomic DNA was extracted from unsorted PBMC, with samples processed in batches of 12.

Sequencing of the TRB variable region was done with the immunoSEQ hsTCRB v3.0 assay at survey level resolution. The target sequencing depth for TRB was about 40,000-55,000 T-cell genomes per sample. TRB libraries were pooled and sequenced on an Illumina MiSeq using a v3 150-cycle kit. On the authors' methods: Analysis of repertoires was carried out in R inside a reproducible Nextflow workflow spanning QC, data transformation and analysis. Custom analyses were implemented in LymphoSeq2, an R package for AIRR-Seq data exploration. A handful of samples that yielded fewer than 5000 total TRB sequences were excluded, so that fewer than 200 HIV repertoires were analyzed. Of the roughly 190 retained HIV repertoires, almost 60 were collected before and more than 120 after ART initiation. Repertoires were downsampled to 5000 TRB nucleotide sequences, with summary statistics averaged over 100 downsampling iterations. Only TRB sequences with CDR3 regions of at least seven amino acids were retained for analysis. Diversity was measured with a Shannon entropy-derived clonality score and the Gini coefficient. In the repertoire networks, any two of the top 5000 CDR3 amino acid sequences were connected whenever the two sequences differed by an edit distance of one. For TRB CDR3 amino acid sequences, GLIPH2 was used to predict antigen specificity groups and MHC restriction. CDR3 amino acid sequences were matched against VDJdb and McPAS-TCR to flag known CMV, EBV, HIV or tissue antigen associations. Pre-ART, post-ART and control groups were compared with Wilcoxon signed-rank tests and Holm-Bonferroni correction. TCRdb mirrors the immuneACCESS table, restricted to in-frame sequences. Some clones are absent from its copies; in checked studies, under half trace to an unresolved V gene, and the reason for the others is unknown. V, J and clone size are those of that table, while D and trimming were read from the DNA. The sample has 20,000 to 25,000 clones on record, roughly 85% of them singletons. The ten largest account for more than 8% of the sample.

Recombination connected TRBV5-1 to TRBJ1-3; the D gene lacks a confident call. This TCR was recovered from a woman in her thirties or forties with HIV. The sequenced sample was unsorted PBMCs, obtained 1.2 years after starting antiretroviral therapy. The CDR3 protein sequence reads: CASSSGWNTIYF. DNA sequence: TGCGCCAGCAGCTCAGGCTGGAACACCATATATTTT.